These 23 T cell receptor beta chains were sequenced from one sample in a study of shared clonotypes between healthy human individuals (dated by TCRdb to 2018 to 2020). Libraries came from the immunoSEQ multiplex PCR assay. The source is immuneACCESS, and TCRdb retained only in-frame sequences with V and J called. Part of the clones is not carried over; for the studies checked, unresolved V genes explain less than half of this, and the remainder is unexplained. The sample table holds around 2.1 million clones, of which 95% were seen once. Jointly, the top ten make up roughly 0.13% of the sample. Sequencing used naive CD4+ T cells sorted from blood. The cell subset or site label on this specimen signifies: CD45RA+ positively selected. Receptors were obtained from a man aged 18 to 30 in good health.

The chain links TRBV7-2 to TRBJ2-3; 10 bases line up with TRBD1. V lost 8 bases to trimming and J lost 3 bases; unmatched junction nucleotides: 11. In germline, CDR1 is SGHTA, CDR2 FQGNSA. There are 16 residues in the CDR3. The CDR3 is CASGRDRGSRTDTQYF. The DNA for the CDR3 is TGTGCCAGCGGGCGGGACAGGGGTTCTCGGACAGATACGCAGTATTTT.

The J gene is TRBJ1-2, the V gene TRBV27, with D maybe TRBD1 (5 bases). Germline lookup yields CDR1 MNHEY and CDR2 SMNVEV (reference sequence). V lost 6 bases to trimming and J lost 0 bases, with 11 bases between them. This CDR3 contains 14 residues. The CDR3 region is CASRKGRTNYGYTF. CDR3 DNA: TGTGCCAGCAGGAAGGGGCGTACTAACTATGGCTACACCTTC.

The chain has TRBV7-9 and TRBJ2-7; no definite D call. The V and J ends lost 6 bases and 2 bases respectively, with 14 bases between them. The CDR3 length is 14 residues. CDR1 and CDR2 (germline): SEHNR, FQNEAQ (reference sequence). The DNA for the CDR3 is TGTGCCAGCAGTAAAGGTTGGGCCGCCTACGAGCAGTACTTC. As protein: CASSKGWAAYEQYF.

The chain recombines TRBV9 with TRBJ2-2, with no clear D. The V and J ends lost 6 bases and 5 bases respectively, with 14 bases between them. Germline V gene data show CDR1 as SGDLS and CDR2 as YYNGEE. This CDR3 region has 14 residues. CDR3 residues: CASTSSPVTGELFF. Here the CDR3 DNA reads TGTGCCAGCACCTCCAGCCCAGTTACCGGGGAGCTGTTTTTT.

This chain links TRBV7-9 with TRBJ2-7, with a weak D call TRBD1 (5 bases). The DNA end lines up better with TRBJ2-5; the J call may be wrong. Germline-derived CDR1 and CDR2 are SEHNR and FQNEAQ (reference sequence). The CDR3 has 15 amino acids. CDR3 bases: TGTGCCAGCAGCTTAGAGTACAGGATCCAAGAGACCCAGTACTTC. Amino acids: CASSLEYRIQETQYF.

The V call is TRBV2, the J call TRBJ2-3; the match to TRBD2 covers 11 bases. The germline V gene has CDR1 SNHLY and CDR2 FYNNEI. The CDR3 has 16 amino acids. V dropped 6 bases and J dropped 0; count of bases not matched to a gene: 5. The CDR3 here is CASRYIAGGSTDTQYF. DNA of the CDR3: TGTGCCAGCAGATACATAGCGGGGGGGAGCACAGATACGCAGTATTTT.

The J gene is TRBJ2-1, the V gene TRBV29-1; 11 bases are a match to TRBD2. This CDR3 is built from 15 residues. The V gene end was trimmed by 0 bases and the J gene end by 3 bases; junction bases not matched to a gene: 1. Germline assignment: CDR1 SQVTM and CDR2 ANQGSEA. CDR3 loop: CSVEEGTSGYNEQFF. The CDR3 DNA reads TGCAGCGTTGAAGAGGGGACTAGCGGCTACAATGAGCAGTTCTTC.

The J gene is TRBJ1-1, the V gene TRBV6-5; D unresolved. CDR1 MNHEY and CDR2 SVGAGI come from the germline V gene. V lost 7 bases and J lost 4, with 16 bases in between. This CDR3 has 14 residues. The DNA of the CDR3 is TGTGCCAGCAAGGACCTGTCTGGTGGCACTGAAGCTTTCTTT. Protein: CASKDLSGGTEAFF.

The rearrangement uses TRBV1 and TRBJ2-3. TRBV1 is a pseudogene segment. The length of the CDR3 is 18 residues. CDR3 amino acids: CTSSQGPPRWGNVDTQYF. CDR3 bases: TGCACCAGCAGCCAAGGACCCCCGAGGTGGGGTAATGTGGATACGCAGTATTTT.

The chain uses TRBV10-3 and TRBJ1-1; TRBD1 matches 8 bases. V was pared by 6 bases and J by 4 bases, with 7 bases of the junction left unmatched. The germline V gene encodes CDR1 ENHRY and CDR2 SYGVKD. The CDR3 is 14 amino acids. In nucleotides, the CDR3 is TGTGCCATCAGGGAGGACAGGGAGGGCACTGAAGCTTTCTTT. This gives the protein CAIREDREGTEAFF.

About this clone itself: In the same sample, other DNA sequences code for this CDR3. The chain carries TRBV9 and TRBJ2-7; 9 bases fit TRBD1. CDR1 is SGDLS and CDR2 is YYNGEE in the germline V gene. With V trimmed by 3 bases and J by 0 bases, 4 bases remained unmatched. The CDR3 covers 15 residues. CDR3 in DNA: TGTGCCAGCAGCGCCCAGACAGGGGGCTCCTACGAGCAGTACTTC. Translated, it gives CASSAQTGGSYEQYF.

This rearrangement joins TRBV7-8 to TRBJ2-2, with a weak D call TRBD1 (6 bases). V lost 5 bases and J 0 bases, leaving 16 bases between the germline ends. The V gene's germline CDR1 is SGHVS and CDR2 FQNEAQ. This CDR3 comprises 17 residues. In DNA form, the CDR3 reads TGTGCCAGCAGCCTACGGACAGTACATTCGAACACCGGGGAGCTGTTTTTT. As protein: CASSLRTVHSNTGELFF. Filled out from reference TRBV7-8 and TRBJ2-2, the complete variable domain reads GAGVSQSPRYKVAKRGQDVALRCDPISGHVSLFWYQQALGQGPEFLTYFQNEAQLDKSGLPSDRFFAERPEGSVSTLKIQRTQQEDSAVYLCASSLRTVHSNTGELFFGEGSRLTVL.

This chain links TRBV6-5 with TRBJ2-7, with D possibly matching TRBD2 (7 bases). CDR3 length: 15 residues. Germline lookup yields CDR1 MNHEY and CDR2 SVGAGI. The germline V and J ends were trimmed by 2 bases and 1 base, with 12 bases remaining between them. The CDR3 is CASSYREGGSYEQYF. CDR3 DNA sequence: TGTGCCAGCAGTTACAGGGAGGGGGGGTCCTACGAGCAGTACTTC.

The chain joins TRBV6-1 to TRBJ2-7, with D tentatively TRBD1 (6 bases). Trimming stripped 5 bases from V and 6 bases from J, with 11 bases between. Germline-derived CDR1 and CDR2 are MNHNS and SASEGT. The length of the CDR3 is 12 residues. The CDR3 region has the DNA TGTGCCAGCAGTTTACAGGGAAGCGAGCAGTACTTC. Translated: CASSLQGSEQYF.

As regards this clone: Other nucleotide sequences in the sample specify the same CDR3. The CDR3 sequence: CASSLAPGLNTEAFF. The DNA for the CDR3 is TGTGCCAGCAGCTTAGCCCCAGGGCTGAACACTGAAGCTTTCTTT. The chain combines TRBV11-2 with TRBJ1-1; a possible D gene is TRBD1 (5 bases). Germline CDR1 is SGHAT and CDR2 is FQNNGV. This CDR3 contains 15 residues. Trimming stripped 1 base from V and 0 bases from J, with 9 bases between.

Worth noting for this clone: In the same sample, other DNA sequences code for this CDR3. The chain uses TRBV2 and TRBJ1-2; 10 nucleotides agree with TRBD1. The CDR3 has 15 amino acids. V was clipped by 6 bases and J by 4 bases; unmatched bases: 8. In germline, CDR1 is SNHLY, CDR2 FYNNEI. CDR3 amino acids: CASSAGTGVGYGYTF. In DNA form, the CDR3 reads TGTGCCAGCAGCGCTGGGACAGGGGTTGGCTATGGCTACACCTTC.

The rearrangement links TRBV27 to TRBJ1-3; D gene uncertain. The germline V gene encodes CDR1 MNHEY and CDR2 SMNVEV (reference sequence). V was clipped by 9 bases and J by 1 base, with 13 bases between them. The length of the CDR3 is 14 residues. The CDR3 loop reads CASGRRESGNTIYF. In DNA form, the CDR3 reads TGTGCCAGTGGACGACGTGAATCTGGAAACACCATATATTTT.

The chain has TRBV2 and TRBJ1-1, with TRBD1 as a possible D gene (6 bases). Germline loops: CDR1 SNHLY, CDR2 FYNNEI. The length of the CDR3 is 15 residues. Trimming shortened V by 5 bases and J by 1 base, and 14 bases separated the two germline ends. The CDR3 sequence is CASSPRAGANTEAFF. For the CDR3, the DNA is TGTGCCAGCAGTCCAAGAGCAGGGGCGAACACTGAAGCTTTCTTT.

This clone was found once. The sample has other DNA sequences that encode this CDR3 too. The gene calls are TRBV5-1 and TRBJ2-3; D is ambiguous. Trimming shortened V by 1 base and J by 0 bases, and 9 bases separated the two germline ends. The CDR3 contains 15 residues. Germline V lookup: CDR1 SGHRS, CDR2 YFSETQ. The DNA for the CDR3 is TGCGCCAGCAGCTTGCAGGAGCCTAGCACAGATACGCAGTATTTT. This codes for CASSLQEPSTDTQYF.

A remark on this clone: Mismatch with germline at one junction end may stem from a read error. This rearrangement joins TRBV7-7 to TRBJ2-6; the D is unclear. The germline CDR1 and CDR2 sequences are SSHAT and FNYEAQ (reference sequence). This CDR3 has 15 amino acids. The CDR3 spells CASSSGFSGANVLTF. The CDR3 region has the DNA TGTGCTAGCAGCTCTGGATTCTCTGGGGCCAACGTCCTGACTTTC.

This rearrangement joins TRBV28 to TRBJ2-4; perhaps TRBD2 as D (5 bases). CDR3 length equals 14 residues. Germline V gene sequence: CDR1 MDHEN, CDR2 SYDVKM. V was pared by 7 bases and J by 0 bases, with 10 bases between. CDR3 DNA: TGTGCCAGCAATAGGGAGATAGCCAAAAACATTCAGTACTTC. Residues: CASNREIAKNIQYF.

This rearrangement joins TRBV5-1 to TRBJ1-1; D remains unclear. The V end lost 7 bases, the J end lost 5 bases, and 15 bases lay between the germline ends. Germline V gene lookup returns CDR1 SGHRS and CDR2 YFSETQ. The CDR3 is 13 residues long. CDR3 nucleotide sequence: TGCGCCAGCTCATCCAAGACTGTGACTGAAGCTTTCTTT. Its translation: CASSSKTVTEAFF.

As to this clone: Other DNA sequences in the sample encode the same CDR3. V is TRBV5-1 and J is TRBJ2-7, with D perhaps matching TRBD2 (5 bases). V lost 4 bases and J lost 3, with 8 bases in between. Germline lookup yields CDR1 SGHRS and CDR2 YFSETQ. The length of the CDR3 is 12 residues. The CDR3 DNA sequence: TGCGCCAGCAGCCCGGACTTCTACGAGCAGTACTTC. Protein: CASSPDFYEQYF.